Following are 28 T cell receptor beta chains from one sample sequenced in a study of CXCR3-negative and CXCR3-positive naive CD8 T cells. The TRB libraries of cDNA were built by UMI-labeled 5' RACE. Each CDR3 protein gets one entry in TCRdb, which reprocessed the 5' RACE reads and gives no DNA. The repertoire table contains around 63,000 distinct CDR3 sequences. General study results and limits: Naive cells with CXCR3 showed TRB CDR3s that were more hydrophobic than those in CXCR3-negative naive cells.

What these receptors recognize is not known. The sequenced sample was naive CXCR3+ CD8+ T cells from blood. The subset is: CD45RO-CCR7+CD27+CD95- naive CD8+ T cells expressing CXCR3 (TNR3+). These receptors originate from a human donor in good health. Some clones in this sample may be carry-over from other donors' samples.

The chain is built from TRBV20-1 and TRBJ2-7; TCRdb proposes TRBD1, but this gene call is untestable without DNA. Germline lookup yields CDR1 DFQATT and CDR2 SNEGSKA (reference sequence). This CDR3 region has 16 residues. CDR3 sequence reads: CSARDLVGHRNYEQYF.

CDR3 residues: CASSSDASSGNTIYF. The chain has TRBV7-2 and TRBJ1-3. The CDR3 spans 15 residues. Germline lookup yields CDR1 SGHTA and CDR2 FQGNSA.

V and J are TRBV6-2 or TRBV6-3 and TRBJ2-1; checking the TCRdb D call of TRBD2 is not possible without DNA. Germline V gives CDR1 MNHEY, CDR2 SVGEGT. This CDR3 spans 15 amino acids. The CDR3 sequence: CASSYDSGTWNEQFF.

The V gene is TRBV7-9, the J gene TRBJ1-5; the TRBD1 assignment by TCRdb is unverifiable without DNA. The CDR3 runs to 12 residues. Germline V gene data show CDR1 as SEHNR and CDR2 as FQNEAQ (reference sequence). CDR3 protein: CASSSGGRPQHF.

The V and J genes are TRBV19 and TRBJ2-1; the TCRdb call, TRBD1, lacks DNA for checking. In germline, CDR1 is LNHDA, CDR2 SQIVND (reference sequence). The CDR3 loop spans 13 amino acids. The CDR3 loop reads CASSIVPYNEQFF.

The CDR3 here is CASTVTGTSGGTDTQYF. V gene TRBV9 combines with J gene TRBJ2-3; lacking DNA, the TRBD2 call made by TCRdb goes unchecked. This CDR3 has 17 amino acids. The V gene's germline CDR1 is SGDLS and CDR2 YYNGEE.

The chain links TRBV28 to TRBJ2-5; the TRBD2 assignment by TCRdb is unverifiable without DNA. The CDR3 runs to 14 residues. Germline values: CDR1 MDHEN, CDR2 SYDVKM. CDR3 sequence reads: CASSDRLEDETQYF.

This rearrangement joins TRBV24-1 to TRBJ2-3; TCRdb returns TRBD1, unconfirmable since there is no DNA. The germline gives CDR1 KGHDR, CDR2 SFDVKD. This CDR3 is built from 17 residues. The CDR3 region is CATSDLPRTGAGDTQYF.

The gene calls are TRBV29-1 and TRBJ2-7; TCRdb's D call of TRBD2 is untestable without DNA. The CDR3 has 14 residues. CDR1 is SQVTM and CDR2 is ANQGSEA in the germline V gene. CDR3: CSVEFRDSNYEQYF.

The chain links TRBV12-3 or TRBV12-4 to TRBJ2-1; checking the TCRdb D call of TRBD1 is not possible without DNA. The CDR3 runs to 17 residues. This CDR3 is CASSTPQGVSSYNEQFF.

The chain couples TRBV6-6 to TRBJ2-1. The CDR3 contains 13 residues. Germline CDR1 MNHNY, CDR2 SVGAGI (reference sequence). CDR3 in amino acids: CASSFSENNEQFF.

The chain employs TRBV7-9 and TRBJ2-7; the TCRdb D gene call, TRBD2, has no DNA to confirm it. The CDR3 has 16 amino acids. Germline V gene data show CDR1 as SEHNR and CDR2 as FQNEAQ (reference sequence). This chain's CDR3 is CASSPRGAGTLYEQYF.

The gene calls are TRBV11-3 and TRBJ2-5; without DNA, the TCRdb call of TRBD1 cannot be checked. CDR1 SGHNT and CDR2 YENEEA come from the germline V gene. The CDR3 sequence is 14 residues long. CDR3: CASSSRGSMETQYF.

The chain uses TRBV29-1 and TRBJ2-3. Germline CDR1 and CDR2: SQVTM and ANQGSEA. This CDR3 spans 13 amino acids. The CDR3 here is CSVEEYYTDTQYF.

The chain carries TRBV5-5 and TRBJ2-7; the TRBD2 assignment by TCRdb is unverifiable without DNA. This CDR3 spans 14 amino acids. Germline-derived CDR1 and CDR2 are SGHKS and YYEKEE (reference sequence). CDR3 sequence: CASSLGRGGYEQYF.

This chain links TRBV4-1 with TRBJ2-7. Germline values: CDR1 MGHRA, CDR2 YSYEKL. This CDR3 is 13 amino acids long. CDR3 amino acids: CASSQDTTYEQYF.

The chain is built from TRBV7-2 and TRBJ2-3; TCRdb's D call, TRBD2, is unchecked because there is no DNA. This CDR3 is 16 amino acids long. Germline-derived CDR1 and CDR2 are SGHTA and FQGNSA. The CDR3 spells CASSSGLAGSTDTQYF.

V is TRBV6-2 or TRBV6-3 and J is TRBJ2-3; absent DNA, TCRdb's TRBD2 call cannot be checked. The CDR3 contains 16 residues. Germline V gives CDR1 MNHEY, CDR2 SVGEGT. CDR3 residues: CASSYYGVEGPDTQYF.

The rearrangement joins TRBV7-6 to TRBJ2-1; TCRdb's assignment of TRBD2 cannot be checked, as there is no DNA. There are 15 residues in the CDR3. Germline V gives CDR1 SGHVS, CDR2 FNYEAQ. This chain's CDR3 is CASSPGLGIPNEQFF.

This chain joins TRBV6-2 or TRBV6-3 and TRBJ1-4; the TCRdb D gene call, TRBD1, has no DNA to confirm it. The CDR3 is 16 amino acids. CDR1 and CDR2 from the germline V gene are MNHEY and SVGEGT. CDR3 sequence: CASSYPQDIQPEKLFF.

The chain joins TRBV18 to TRBJ2-7. The length of the CDR3 is 14 residues. CDR1 is KGHSH and CDR2 is LQKENI in the germline V gene. CDR3 protein: CASSPSKSSYEQYF.

The rearrangement links TRBV7-9 to TRBJ1-5. This CDR3 is 12 amino acids long. Germline V gives CDR1 SEHNR, CDR2 FQNEAQ (reference sequence). The CDR3 region is CASRIEDQPQHF.

This clonotype is labeled medium-sized based on frequency. CDR3 in amino acids: CSLYLGEGTDTQYF. The chain links TRBV29-1 to TRBJ2-3; the TRBD2 assignment by TCRdb is unverifiable without DNA. CDR1 and CDR2 from the germline V gene are SQVTM and ANQGSEA. The CDR3 loop spans 14 amino acids.

V is TRBV5-6 and J is TRBJ2-1. Germline V gives CDR1 SGHDT, CDR2 YYEEEE. The CDR3 runs 14 residues. The CDR3 sequence is CASALGHSYNEQFF.

The rearrangement uses TRBV3-1 and TRBJ2-7; TCRdb picks TRBD2, but there is no DNA to check that call. The CDR3 spans 15 residues. Germline V CDR1 and CDR2: LGHDT, YNNKEL (reference sequence). The CDR3: CASSQEADLGYEQYF.

The chain uses TRBV6-6 and TRBJ2-1; TCRdb gives TRBD2 as the D gene, but with no DNA this cannot be confirmed. Germline CDR1 reads MNHNY; CDR2 reads SVGAGI (reference sequence). The CDR3 totals 16 residues. CDR3 amino acids: CASSYSLAGVLNEQFF.

The chain links TRBV7-9 to TRBJ2-5; the D call from TCRdb, TRBD1, cannot be confirmed without DNA. This CDR3 has 16 amino acids. Germline-derived CDR1 and CDR2 are SEHNR and FQNEAQ (reference sequence). This CDR3 is CASSPPDRGVGETQYF.

The V call is TRBV7-2, the J call TRBJ2-1; TCRdb reports TRBD2, a call that lacks DNA to check it against. CDR1 is SGHTA, CDR2 FQGNSA, per germline. The CDR3 contains 14 residues. The CDR3 sequence is CASSLGGGANEQFF.